This record covers a single T cell receptor beta chain. The antigen remains undetermined. The data are from a study of T-cell reconstitution after alpha-beta-depleted transplantation in children. V shed 1 base and J shed 3 bases, with 13 bases lying between them. Germline lookup yields CDR1 SGHAT and CDR2 FQNNGV. The CDR3 is made up of 15 amino acids. The authors prepared the TCRbeta library with unique molecular identifiers. TCRdb itself ran the PCR reads through MiXCR, one entry per CDR3 protein. The sample holds about 830,000 distinct CDR3 sequences, 15% to 20% seen once. The study's findings and limits: The main origin of T-cell counts and diversity one year after transplant was newly produced T cells.

The chain combines TRBV11-2 with TRBJ2-7; D gene unclear. The sequencing here drew on PBMCs, mostly from graft donor cells, taken 360 days after TCRalphabeta/CD19-depleted stem cell transplant. This clonotype was obtained from a male patient younger than 18 who had a stem cell transplant for acute lymphoblastic leukemia, so the T cells may come from the graft donor. CDR3: CASSLAGPRSYEQYF. CDR3 DNA sequence: TGTGCCAGCAGCTTAGCGGGCCCAAGAAGCTACGAGCAGTACTTC.